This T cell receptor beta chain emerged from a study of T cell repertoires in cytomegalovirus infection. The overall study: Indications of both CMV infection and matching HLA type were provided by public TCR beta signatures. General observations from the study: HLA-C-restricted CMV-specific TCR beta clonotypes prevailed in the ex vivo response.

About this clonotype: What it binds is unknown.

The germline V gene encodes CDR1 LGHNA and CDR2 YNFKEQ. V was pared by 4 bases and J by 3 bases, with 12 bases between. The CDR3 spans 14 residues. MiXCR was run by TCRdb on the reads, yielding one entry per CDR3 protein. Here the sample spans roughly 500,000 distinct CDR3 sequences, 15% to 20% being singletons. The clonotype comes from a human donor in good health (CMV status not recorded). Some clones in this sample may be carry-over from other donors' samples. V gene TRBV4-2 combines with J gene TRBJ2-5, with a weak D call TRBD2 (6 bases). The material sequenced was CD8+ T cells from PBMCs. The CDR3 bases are TGTGCCAGCAGCCCCGTGTTAGCGGAAGAGACCCAGTACTTC. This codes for CASSPVLAEETQYF.